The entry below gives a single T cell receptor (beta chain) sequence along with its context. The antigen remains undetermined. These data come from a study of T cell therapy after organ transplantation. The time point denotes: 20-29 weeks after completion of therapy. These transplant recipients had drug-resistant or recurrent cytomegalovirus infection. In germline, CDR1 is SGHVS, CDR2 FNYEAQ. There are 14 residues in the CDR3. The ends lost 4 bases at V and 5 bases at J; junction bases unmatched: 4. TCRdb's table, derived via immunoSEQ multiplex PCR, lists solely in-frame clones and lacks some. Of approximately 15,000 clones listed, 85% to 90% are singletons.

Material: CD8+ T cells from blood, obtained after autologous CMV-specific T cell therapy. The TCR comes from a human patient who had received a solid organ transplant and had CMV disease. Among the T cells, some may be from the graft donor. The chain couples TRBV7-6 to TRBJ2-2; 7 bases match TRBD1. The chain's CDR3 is CASSSGTVTGELFF. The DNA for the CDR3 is TGTGCCAGCAGCTCCGGGACAGTGACCGGGGAGCTGTTTTTT.